A single sample is the source of the 12 T cell receptor beta chains below, sequenced in a study of PD-1 blockade in classical Hodgkin lymphoma. Libraries were prepared by immunoSEQ multiplex PCR; TCRdb keeps only in-frame clonotypes and omits some of them. The table shows 84,000 or so clones, with around 90% occurring only once. Brentuximab vedotin exposure varied among the patients, all of whom had relapsed after autologous stem cell transplantation. The starting material was peripheral blood mononuclear cells (PBMCs), obtained before the second cycle of nivolumab. All receptors come from a human donor with classical Hodgkin lymphoma.

The J gene is TRBJ1-2, the V gene TRBV6-1; 7 nucleotides match TRBD1. Germline lookup yields CDR1 MNHNS and CDR2 SASEGT. The CDR3 sequence is 18 residues long. V was clipped by 0 bases and J by 0 bases; unmatched bases: 10. CDR3 amino acids: CASSEAGYRGEPNYGYTF. CDR3 nucleotide sequence: TGTGCCAGCAGTGAAGCGGGTTACAGGGGTGAGCCTAACTATGGCTACACCTTC.

V gene TRBV7-9 combines with J gene TRBJ2-2; D is possibly TRBD2 (5 bases). V lost 7 bases to trimming and J lost 4 bases, with 16 bases between them. The CDR3 totals 15 residues. The germline CDR1 and CDR2 sequences are SEHNR and FQNEAQ (reference sequence). The DNA of the CDR3 is TGTGCCAGCACCTTCTGGGAGTCACTCACCGGGGAGCTGTTTTTT. It codes for CASTFWESLTGELFF.

The J gene is TRBJ1-3, the V gene TRBV6-1; 8 nucleotides agree with TRBD1. J lost 2 bases, V lost 2 bases, and 11 bases had no gene match. Germline V lookup: CDR1 MNHNS, CDR2 SASEGT. CDR3 length: 18 amino acids. The CDR3 loop is CASSETHATGATGNTIYF. In nucleotides, the CDR3 is TGTGCCAGCAGTGAAACTCACGCGACAGGGGCCACTGGAAACACCATATATTTT.

Turning to this clone: A read error may account for a junction end that differs from germline. This rearrangement joins TRBV2 to TRBJ2-2; 8 bases match TRBD1. The CDR3 is 15 amino acids. Germline V gene sequence: CDR1 SNHLY, CDR2 FYNNEI. The CDR3 here is CASSQATGVTGELFF. The CDR3 region has the DNA TGTGCCAGCAGTCAAGCGACAGGGGTCACCGGGGAGCTGTTTTTT.

V is TRBV6-1 and J is TRBJ1-3; no clear D. From germline, CDR1 is MNHNS and CDR2 SASEGT. This CDR3 is 11 amino acids long. V was shortened by 2 bases and J by 6 bases, with 2 bases between the two germline ends. The CDR3 sequence: CASSEKNTIYF. The CDR3 DNA reads as TGTGCCAGCAGTGAAAAAAACACCATATATTTT.

The V call is TRBV7-9, the J call TRBJ1-3; the D is unclear. V was clipped by 5 bases and J by 0 bases, with 17 bases between them. The CDR3 spans 17 residues. Germline V lookup: CDR1 SEHNR, CDR2 FQNEAQ (reference sequence). For the CDR3, the DNA is TGTGCCAGCAGCCCCCTAGAGGGCACCAGCTCTGGAAACACCATATATTTT. It encodes CASSPLEGTSSGNTIYF.

The chain links TRBV25-1 to TRBJ2-6, with 8 positions matching TRBD1. The CDR3 contains 17 residues. Germline lookup yields CDR1 MGHDK and CDR2 SYGVNS. The ends lost 3 bases at V and 0 bases at J; junction bases unmatched: 4. CDR3 nucleotides: TGTGCCAGCAGTGATTACAGGGGGTACTCTGGGGCCAACGTCCTGACTTTC. Encoded protein: CASSDYRGYSGANVLTF.

This rearrangement joins TRBV4-1 to TRBJ1-4; 10 nucleotides align to TRBD1. In germline, CDR1 is MGHRA, CDR2 YSYEKL. The V gene end was trimmed by 7 bases and the J gene end by 6 bases; junction bases not matched to a gene: 5. The CDR3 sequence is 14 residues long. This chain's CDR3 is CASTPTGGHEKLFF. CDR3 DNA: TGCGCCAGCACCCCGACAGGGGGCCATGAAAAACTGTTTTTT.

The chain is built from TRBV6-5 and TRBJ2-7; 8 nucleotides agree with TRBD1. Germline CDR1 and CDR2: MNHEY and SVGAGI. CDR3 length: 15 amino acids. J lost 4 bases, V lost 4 bases, and 9 bases had no gene match. CDR3 amino acids: CASSFLGQASYEQYF. In nucleotides, the CDR3 is TGTGCCAGCAGTTTCTTGGGACAGGCCAGTTACGAGCAGTACTTC.

V usage is TRBV6-5 and J usage is TRBJ2-7; possibly TRBD1 for D (6 bases). V shed 6 bases and J shed 5 bases, with 17 bases lying between them. The CDR3 length is 14 residues. Germline V gene sequence: CDR1 MNHEY, CDR2 SVGAGI. Here the CDR3 DNA reads TGTGCCAGCAGCCTCTCCGGACAGTTTGACGAGCAGTACTTC. As protein: CASSLSGQFDEQYF.

The chain joins TRBV9 to TRBJ1-5; 8 positions match TRBD1. This CDR3 is 17 amino acids long. The junction had 9 bases not matched to a gene; V was cut back by 4 bases and J by 0 bases. Germline V lookup: CDR1 SGDLS, CDR2 YYNGEE. The CDR3 DNA sequence: TGTGCCAGCAGCCCCCGACGACAGGGGCTTAGCAATCAGCCCCAGCATTTT. It specifies CASSPRRQGLSNQPQHF. Using reference TRBV9 and TRBJ1-5 for the parts outside the CDR3, the full variable domain is DSGVTQTPKHLITATGQRVTLRCSPRSGDLSVYWYQQSLDQGLQFLIQYYNGEERAKGNILERFSAQQFPDLHSELNLSSLELGDSALYFCASSPRRQGLSNQPQHFGDGTRLSIL.

The chain combines TRBV28 with TRBJ1-5; weak D call: TRBD1 (6 bases). Germline CDR1 reads MDHEN; CDR2 reads SYDVKM. The CDR3 is made up of 15 amino acids. V lost 6 bases to trimming and J lost 1 base, with 13 bases between them. CDR3 amino acids: CASRKSRGSNQPQHF. The DNA of the CDR3 is TGTGCCAGCAGAAAATCCAGGGGAAGCAATCAGCCCCAGCATTTT.